This T cell receptor (beta chain) is from a study of response to subunit inactivated influenza vaccine. Study-wide results and limits: T cells newly recruited by each seasonal influenza vaccination are few, the authors suggested.

Using its own MiXCR run on the RT-PCR reads, TCRdb lists one record per CDR3 protein. This repertoire shows fewer than 750,000 distinct CDR3 sequences, about 14% found once; its top ten account for approximately 12%. This clonotype was seen a few times. Antigen specificity is unknown. Germline V gene sequence: CDR1 MNHNS, CDR2 SASEGT. The CDR3 runs to 14 residues. Between the trimmed V and J ends, which lost 5 bases and 7 bases, there was a span of 12 bases. Here the sequenced sample was PBMCs from blood, taken 11 to 12 days after vaccination. The TCR comes from a man aged 50 or older who received an inactivated influenza vaccine. The rearrangement joins TRBV6-1 to TRBJ1-6, with D uncertain. The CDR3 nucleotides read TGTGCCAGCAGTCGGACGGACCTGAATTCACCCCTCCACTTT. Translated: CASSRTDLNSPLHF.